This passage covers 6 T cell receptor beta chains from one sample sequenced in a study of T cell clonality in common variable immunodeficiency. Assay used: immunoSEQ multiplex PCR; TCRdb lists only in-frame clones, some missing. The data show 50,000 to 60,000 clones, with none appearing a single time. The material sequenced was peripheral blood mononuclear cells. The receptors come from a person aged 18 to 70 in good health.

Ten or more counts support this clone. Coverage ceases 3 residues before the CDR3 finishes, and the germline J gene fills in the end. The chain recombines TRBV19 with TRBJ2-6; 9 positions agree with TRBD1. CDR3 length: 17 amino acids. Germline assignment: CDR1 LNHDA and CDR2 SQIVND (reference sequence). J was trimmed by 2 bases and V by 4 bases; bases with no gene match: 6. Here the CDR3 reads CASSKGTGIAGANVLTF. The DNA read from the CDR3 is TGTGCCAGTAGTAAAGGGACAGGGATCGCTGGGGCCAACGTC.

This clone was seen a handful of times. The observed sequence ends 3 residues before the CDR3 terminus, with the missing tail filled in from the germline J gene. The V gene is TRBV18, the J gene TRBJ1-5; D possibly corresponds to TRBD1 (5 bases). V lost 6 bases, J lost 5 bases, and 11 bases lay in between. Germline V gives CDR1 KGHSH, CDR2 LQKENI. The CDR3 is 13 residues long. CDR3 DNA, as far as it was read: TGTGCCAGCTCGGAGGGCAGGGATCAGCCC. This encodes CASSEGRDQP. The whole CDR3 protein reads CASSEGRDQPQHF.

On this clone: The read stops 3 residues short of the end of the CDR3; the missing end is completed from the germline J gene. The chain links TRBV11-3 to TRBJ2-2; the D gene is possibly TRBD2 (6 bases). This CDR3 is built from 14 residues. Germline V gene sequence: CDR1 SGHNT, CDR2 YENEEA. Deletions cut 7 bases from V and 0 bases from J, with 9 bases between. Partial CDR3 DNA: TGTGCCAGCATGGGACTGTCGAACACCGGGGAG. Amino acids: CASMGLSNTGE. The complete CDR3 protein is CASMGLSNTGELFF.

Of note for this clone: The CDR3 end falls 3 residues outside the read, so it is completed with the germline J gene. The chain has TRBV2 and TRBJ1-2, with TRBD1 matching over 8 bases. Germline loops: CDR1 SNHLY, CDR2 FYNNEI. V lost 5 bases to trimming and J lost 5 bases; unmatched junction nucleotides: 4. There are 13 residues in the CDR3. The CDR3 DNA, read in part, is TGTGCCAGCAGTCCGGACAGGGATTATGGC. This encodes CASSPDRDYG. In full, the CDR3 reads CASSPDRDYGYTF.

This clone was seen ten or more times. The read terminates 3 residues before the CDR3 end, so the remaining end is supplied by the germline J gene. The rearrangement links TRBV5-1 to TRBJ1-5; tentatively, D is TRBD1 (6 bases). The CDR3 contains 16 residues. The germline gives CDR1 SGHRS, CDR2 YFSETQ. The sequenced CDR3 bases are TGCGCCAGCAGCTCCGGGGAGGGAGGGGGTTTTGAACCC. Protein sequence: CASSSGEGGGFEP. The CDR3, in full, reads CASSSGEGGGFEPQHF.

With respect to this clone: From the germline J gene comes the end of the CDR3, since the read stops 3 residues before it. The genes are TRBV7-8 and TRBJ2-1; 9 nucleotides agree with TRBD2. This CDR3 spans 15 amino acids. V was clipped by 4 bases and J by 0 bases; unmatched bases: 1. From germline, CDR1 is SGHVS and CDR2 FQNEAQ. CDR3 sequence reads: CASSYSGSSYNEQFF. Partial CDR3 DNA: TGTGCCAGCAGCTATAGCGGGAGCTCCTACAATGAG.